The clone carrying this T cell receptor beta chain was recorded only once. The antigen is not known. Germline V CDR1 and CDR2: SGHNT, YYREEE (reference sequence). Trimming removed 0 bases from V and 7 bases from J, with 4 bases in between. The CDR3 spans 12 residues. Sample treatment: treatment-naive control, cytoreductive nephrectomy. Sequenced control tumors were from about ten males and 4 females, median age approximately 53. This sample stems from a study of radiation and T cells in renal cell carcinoma. Study results and limitations: Dominant CDR3 motifs occupied more repertoire in irradiated than control tumors.

Assay: immunoSEQ multiplex PCR; the TCRdb copy retains only in-frame clones and omits some. The sample holds approximately 3,700 clones; roughly three quarters are singletons and the top ten take around 8%. The sequencing used tumor tissue, collected from a patient whose treatment was nephrectomy without radiotherapy. This TCR was sampled from a man aged 50 to 60 with renal cell carcinoma. The genes are TRBV5-4 and TRBJ2-2, with no clear D. CDR3 region: CASSLVFGELFF. In DNA form, the CDR3 reads TGTGCCAGCAGCTTGGTCTTCGGGGAGCTGTTTTTT.